This TCR beta chain was sequenced during a study of T-cell memory formation after mild COVID-19. Study-level information: The study found TCR clusters largely donor specific.

TCRdb re-derived calls from the 5' RACE reads in MiXCR, one entry per CDR3 protein. The sample lists about 360,000 distinct CDR3 sequences; 10% to 15% were seen once. Trimming stripped 6 bases from V and 8 bases from J, with 8 bases between. The CDR3 has 11 residues. Germline CDR1 LGHNA, CDR2 YNFKEQ. The specimen sequenced was PBMCs or a T cell subset sorted from them (not recorded which). The TCR originated in a man aged 18 to 29 who had mild COVID-19 (a few samples of this study predate the infection). Cell type and time point are not known. This chain connects TRBV4-2 to TRBJ2-1; D is unresolved. Here the CDR3 reads CASRRQDEQFF. CDR3 nucleotide sequence: TGTGCCAGCAGGCGCCAGGATGAGCAGTTCTTC.